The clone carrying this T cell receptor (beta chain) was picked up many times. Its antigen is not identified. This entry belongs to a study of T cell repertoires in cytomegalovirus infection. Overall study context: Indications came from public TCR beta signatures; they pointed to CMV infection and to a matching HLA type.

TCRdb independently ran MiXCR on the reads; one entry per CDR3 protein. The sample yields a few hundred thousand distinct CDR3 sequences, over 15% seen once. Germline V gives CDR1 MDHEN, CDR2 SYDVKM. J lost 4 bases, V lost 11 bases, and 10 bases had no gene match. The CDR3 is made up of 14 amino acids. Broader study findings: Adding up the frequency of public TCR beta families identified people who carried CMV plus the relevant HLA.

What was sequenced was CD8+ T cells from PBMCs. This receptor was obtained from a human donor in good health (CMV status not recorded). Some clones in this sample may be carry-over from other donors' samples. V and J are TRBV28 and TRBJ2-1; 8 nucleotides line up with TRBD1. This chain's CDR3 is CAGQDRGRYNEQFF. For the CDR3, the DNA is TGTGCCGGTCAAGACAGGGGAAGATACAATGAGCAGTTCTTC.